The rows below give T cell receptor beta chains drawn from one sample of a study of T cell repertoires in cytomegalovirus infection. TCRdb reanalysed the reads using MiXCR and keeps one entry per CDR3 protein. The sample has about 300,000 distinct CDR3 sequences; 9.6% are singletons. Sequenced material: PBMCs. The receptors shown here come from a human donor in good health (CMV status not recorded). Some clones in this sample may be carry-over from other donors' samples. Both conserved end residues are part of each CDR3. D genes are given only for firm matches. Clone size is stated in some rows and not others, as once, few, many or a class when expanded.

J gene,D gene,V gene,clone size,CDR3 DNA,CDR3 protein
TRBJ2-3,-,TRBV12-3/TRBV12-4,-,TGTGCCAGCAGCTTAGGGCCCGCGGCAGATACGCAGTATTTT,CASSLGPAADTQYF
TRBJ2-1,-,TRBV29-1,many,TGCAGCGTTGACGGCAGGGGAATTGATAATGAGCAGTTCTTC,CSVDGRGIDNEQFF
TRBJ1-6,TRBD1,TRBV20-1,many,TGCAGTGCTAGAGTGACTTCCGGGACAGGGGTATCACCCCTCCACTTT,CSARVTSGTGVSPLHF
TRBJ1-5,-,TRBV11-2,many,TGTGCCAGCAGCTTCACCGGGAGCAATCAGCCCCAGCATTTT,CASSFTGSNQPQHF
TRBJ1-1,-,TRBV7-2,many,TGTGCCAGCAGCTTACGGTACGACACTGAAGCTTTCTTT,CASSLRYDTEAFF
TRBJ1-4,TRBD1,TRBV25-1,many,TGTGCCAGCAGTGAGGGACAGTTAATTGAAAAACTGTTTTTT,CASSEGQLIEKLFF
TRBJ1-3,-,TRBV19,once,TGTGCCAGTAGTACTCGATCCGGGGGCGGAAACACCATATATTTT,CASSTRSGGGNTIYF
TRBJ2-7,TRBD1,TRBV13,many,TGTGCCAGCAGCCCACCCGGGACAGGGGCCTACGAGCAGTACTTC,CASSPPGTGAYEQYF
TRBJ2-7,TRBD1,TRBV5-4,many,TGTGCCAGCTTCGGGGACAGTGACTACGAGCAGTACTTC,CASFGDSDYEQYF
TRBJ1-2,-,TRBV7-2,many,TGTGCCAGCAGCCCGCCGCGACAGAGCTATGGCTACACCTTC,CASSPPRQSYGYTF